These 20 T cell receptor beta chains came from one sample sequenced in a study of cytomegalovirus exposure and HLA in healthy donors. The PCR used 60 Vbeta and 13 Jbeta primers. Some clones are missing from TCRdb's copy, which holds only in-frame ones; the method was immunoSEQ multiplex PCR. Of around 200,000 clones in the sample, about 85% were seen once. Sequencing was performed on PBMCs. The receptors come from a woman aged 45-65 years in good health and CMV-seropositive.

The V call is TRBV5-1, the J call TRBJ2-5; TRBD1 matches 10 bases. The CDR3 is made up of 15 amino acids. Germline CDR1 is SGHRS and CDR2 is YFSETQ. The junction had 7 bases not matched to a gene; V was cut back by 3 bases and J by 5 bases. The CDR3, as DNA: TGCGCCAGCAGCTCCCTAGGGGACAGGGGTGAGACCCAGTACTTC. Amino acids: CASSSLGDRGETQYF.

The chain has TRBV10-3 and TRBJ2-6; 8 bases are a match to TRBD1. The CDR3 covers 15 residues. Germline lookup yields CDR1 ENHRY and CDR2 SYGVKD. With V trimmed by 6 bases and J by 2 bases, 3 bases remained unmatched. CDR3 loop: CAIRDRAAGANVLTF. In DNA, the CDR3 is TGTGCCATCAGGGACAGGGCGGCTGGGGCCAACGTCCTGACTTTC.

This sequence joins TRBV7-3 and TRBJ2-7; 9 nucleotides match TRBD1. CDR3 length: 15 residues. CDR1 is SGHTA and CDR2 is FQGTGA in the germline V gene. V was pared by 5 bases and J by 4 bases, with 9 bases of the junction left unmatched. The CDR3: CASSDTDRGRYEQYF. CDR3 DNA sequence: TGTGCCAGCAGCGACACCGACAGGGGGAGATACGAGCAGTACTTC. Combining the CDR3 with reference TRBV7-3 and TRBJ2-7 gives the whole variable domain GAGVSQTPSNKVTEKGKYVELRCDPISGHTALYWYRQSLGQGPEFLIYFQGTGAADDSGLPNDRFFAVRPEGSVSTLKIQRTERGDSAVYLCASSDTDRGRYEQYFGPGTRLTVT.

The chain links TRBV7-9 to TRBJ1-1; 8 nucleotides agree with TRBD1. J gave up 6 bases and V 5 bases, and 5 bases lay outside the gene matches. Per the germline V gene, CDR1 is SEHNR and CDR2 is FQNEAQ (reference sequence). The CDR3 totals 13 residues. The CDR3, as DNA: TGTGCCAGCAGCCAAGACAGGGGCTCTGAAGCTTTCTTT. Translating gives CASSQDRGSEAFF.

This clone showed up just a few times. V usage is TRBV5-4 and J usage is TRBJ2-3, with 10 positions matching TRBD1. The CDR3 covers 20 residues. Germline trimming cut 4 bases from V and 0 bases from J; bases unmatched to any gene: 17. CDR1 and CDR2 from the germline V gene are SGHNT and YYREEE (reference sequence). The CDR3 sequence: CASSPSFRDRGRASTDTQYF. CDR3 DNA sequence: TGTGCCAGCAGCCCCTCATTTAGGGACAGGGGTCGTGCTAGCACAGATACGCAGTATTTT. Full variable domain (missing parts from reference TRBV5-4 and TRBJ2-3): ETGVTQSPTHLIKTRGQQVTLRCSSQSGHNTVSWYQQALGQGPQFIFQYYREEENGRGNFPPRFSGLQFPNYSSELNVNALELDDSALYLCASSPSFRDRGRASTDTQYFGPGTRLTVL.

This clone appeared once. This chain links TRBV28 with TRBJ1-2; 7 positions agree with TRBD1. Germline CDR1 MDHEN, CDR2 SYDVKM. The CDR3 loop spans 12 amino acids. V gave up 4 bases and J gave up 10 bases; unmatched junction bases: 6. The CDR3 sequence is CASSSGTDYYTF. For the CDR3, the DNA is TGTGCCAGCAGTTCCGGGACAGATTACTACACCTTC.

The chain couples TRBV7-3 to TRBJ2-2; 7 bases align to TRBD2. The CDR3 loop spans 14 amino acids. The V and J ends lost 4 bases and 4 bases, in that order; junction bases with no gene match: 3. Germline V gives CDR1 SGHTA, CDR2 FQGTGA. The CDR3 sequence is CASSSGLGTGELFF. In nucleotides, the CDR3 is TGTGCCAGCAGCTCCGGACTAGGCACCGGGGAGCTGTTTTTT. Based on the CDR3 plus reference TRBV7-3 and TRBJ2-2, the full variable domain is GAGVSQTPSNKVTEKGKYVELRCDPISGHTALYWYRQSLGQGPEFLIYFQGTGAADDSGLPNDRFFAVRPEGSVSTLKIQRTERGDSAVYLCASSSGLGTGELFFGEGSRLTVL.

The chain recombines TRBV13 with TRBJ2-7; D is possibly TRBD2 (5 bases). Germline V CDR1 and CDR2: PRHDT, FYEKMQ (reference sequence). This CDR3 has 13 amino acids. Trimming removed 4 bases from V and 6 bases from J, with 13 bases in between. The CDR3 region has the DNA TGTGCCAGCAGCTCCGGGGTTACCGCCGAGCAGTACTTC. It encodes CASSSGVTAEQYF.

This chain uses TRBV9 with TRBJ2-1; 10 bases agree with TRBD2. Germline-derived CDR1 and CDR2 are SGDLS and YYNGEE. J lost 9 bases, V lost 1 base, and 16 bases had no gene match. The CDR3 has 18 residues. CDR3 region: CASSVILASGGHRREQFF. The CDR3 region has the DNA TGTGCCAGCAGCGTAATCTTGGCTAGCGGGGGACACCGTCGTGAGCAGTTCTTC. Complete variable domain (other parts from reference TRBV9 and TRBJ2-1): DSGVTQTPKHLITATGQRVTLRCSPRSGDLSVYWYQQSLDQGLQFLIQYYNGEERAKGNILERFSAQQFPDLHSELNLSSLELGDSALYFCASSVILASGGHRREQFFGPGTRLTVL.

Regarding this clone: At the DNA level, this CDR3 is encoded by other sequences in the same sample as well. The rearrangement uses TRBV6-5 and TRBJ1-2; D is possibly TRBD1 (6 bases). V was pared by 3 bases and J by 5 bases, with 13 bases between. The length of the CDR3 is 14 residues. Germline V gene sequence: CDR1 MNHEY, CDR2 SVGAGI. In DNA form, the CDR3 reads TGTGCCAGCAGTTATTCTGACAGGCTATATGGCTACACCTTC. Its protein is CASSYSDRLYGYTF.

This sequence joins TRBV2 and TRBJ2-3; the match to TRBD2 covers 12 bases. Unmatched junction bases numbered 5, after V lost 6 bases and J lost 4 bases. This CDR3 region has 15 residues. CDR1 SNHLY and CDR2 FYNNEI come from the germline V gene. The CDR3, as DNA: TGTGCCAGCAGCTCTAGCGGGGGGGCGGCAGATACGCAGTATTTT. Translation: CASSSSGGAADTQYF.

The CDR3 DNA follows: TGTGCCAGCAGCTTACGAGGCCTGCTAAATGAAAAACTGTTTTTT. It specifies CASSLRGLLNEKLFF. The gene calls are TRBV13 and TRBJ1-4; D is ambiguous. V was shortened by 2 bases and J by 5 bases, with 12 bases between the two germline ends. The V gene's germline CDR1 is PRHDT and CDR2 FYEKMQ (reference sequence). The CDR3 runs to 15 residues. Supplemented by reference TRBV13 and TRBJ1-4, the full variable domain reads AAGVIQSPRHLIKEKRETATLKCYPIPRHDTVYWYQQGPGQDPQFLISFYEKMQSDKGSIPDRFSAQQFSDYHSELNMSSLELGDSALYFCASSLRGLLNEKLFFGSGTQLSVL.

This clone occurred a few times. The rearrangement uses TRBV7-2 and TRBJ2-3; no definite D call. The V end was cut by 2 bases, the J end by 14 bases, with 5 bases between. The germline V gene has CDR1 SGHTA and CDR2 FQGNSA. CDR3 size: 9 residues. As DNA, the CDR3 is TGTGCCAGCAGCTTAAAGAGGTATTTT. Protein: CASSLKRYF.

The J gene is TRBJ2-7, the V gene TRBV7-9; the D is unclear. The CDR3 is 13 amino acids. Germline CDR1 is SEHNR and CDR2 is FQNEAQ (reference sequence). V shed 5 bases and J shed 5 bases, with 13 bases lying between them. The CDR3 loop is CASSSGMGHEQYF. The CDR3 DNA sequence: TGTGCCAGCAGCAGTGGTATGGGCCACGAGCAGTACTTC.

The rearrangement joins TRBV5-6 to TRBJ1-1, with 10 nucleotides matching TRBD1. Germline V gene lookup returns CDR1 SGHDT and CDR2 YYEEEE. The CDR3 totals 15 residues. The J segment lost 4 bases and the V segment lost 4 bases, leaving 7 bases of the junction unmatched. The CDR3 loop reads CASSLRTGGLTEAFF. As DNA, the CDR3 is TGTGCCAGCAGCCTTCGGACAGGGGGGCTCACTGAAGCTTTCTTT.

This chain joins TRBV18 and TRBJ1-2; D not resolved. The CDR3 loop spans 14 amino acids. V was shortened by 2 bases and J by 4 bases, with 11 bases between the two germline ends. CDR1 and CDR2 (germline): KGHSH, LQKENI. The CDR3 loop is CASSPEDALYGYTF. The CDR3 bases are TGTGCCAGCTCACCAGAGGATGCCCTCTATGGCTACACCTTC. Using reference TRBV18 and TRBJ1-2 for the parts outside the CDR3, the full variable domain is NAGVMQNPRHLVRRRGQEARLRCSPMKGHSHVYWYRQLPEEGLKFMVYLQKENIIDESGMPKERFSAEFPKEGPSILRIQQVVRGDSAAYFCASSPEDALYGYTFGSGTRLTVV.

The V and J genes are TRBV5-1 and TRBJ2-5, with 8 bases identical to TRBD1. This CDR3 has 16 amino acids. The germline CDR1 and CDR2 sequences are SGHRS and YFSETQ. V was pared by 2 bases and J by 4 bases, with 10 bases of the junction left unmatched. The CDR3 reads CASSFSVRQGAETQYF. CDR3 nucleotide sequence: TGCGCCAGCAGCTTTTCAGTCCGCCAGGGGGCAGAGACCCAGTACTTC.

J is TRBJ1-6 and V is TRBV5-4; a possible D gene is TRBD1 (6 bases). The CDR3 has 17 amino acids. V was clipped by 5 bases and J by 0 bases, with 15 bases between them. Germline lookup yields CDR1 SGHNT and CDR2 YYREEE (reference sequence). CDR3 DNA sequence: TGTGCCAGCAGAACGAACAGGGAGGGCTCCTATAATTCACCCCTCCACTTT. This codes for CASRTNREGSYNSPLHF. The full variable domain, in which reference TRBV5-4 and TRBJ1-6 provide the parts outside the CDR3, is ETGVTQSPTHLIKTRGQQVTLRCSSQSGHNTVSWYQQALGQGPQFIFQYYREEENGRGNFPPRFSGLQFPNYSSELNVNALELDDSALYLCASRTNREGSYNSPLHFGNGTRLTVT.

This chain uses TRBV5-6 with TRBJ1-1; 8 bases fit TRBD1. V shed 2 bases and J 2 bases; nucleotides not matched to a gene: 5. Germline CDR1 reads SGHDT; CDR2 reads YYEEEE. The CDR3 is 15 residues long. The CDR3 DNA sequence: TGTGCCAGCAGCTTTTGGGCAGGGGGCAACACTGAAGCTTTCTTT. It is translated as CASSFWAGGNTEAFF.

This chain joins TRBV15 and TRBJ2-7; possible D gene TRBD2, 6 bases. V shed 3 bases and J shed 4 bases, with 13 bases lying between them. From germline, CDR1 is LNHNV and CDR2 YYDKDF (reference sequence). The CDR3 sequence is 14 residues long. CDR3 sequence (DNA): TGTGCCACCAGCAGTCTAGCCGGGGGATACGAGCAGTACTTC. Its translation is CATSSLAGGYEQYF.